A selection of T cell receptor beta chains follows, all from one sample in a study of blood T cell repertoires in COVID-19. The repertoire was sequenced with immunoSEQ multiplex PCR; TCRdb's copy has only in-frame clones and lacks some. The sample holds 50,000 to 65,000 clones, more than 75% seen once. Sequenced sample: peripheral blood. Source of these receptors: a human donor in a cohort sampled during active COVID-19. Both conserved end residues are part of each CDR3. A D gene is named only where the DNA matches it firmly. Expanded clones get a size class; other rows say once, few or many, or leave the size out.

size,D,V,J,DNA,CDR3
-,-,TRBV19,TRBJ1-1,TGTGCCAGTAGTATAGCAGGGGAGAACACTGAAGCTTTCTTT,CASSIAGENTEAFF
once,TRBD1,TRBV10-3,TRBJ1-1,TGTGCCATCAGTGAGTCGGTTCCACAGGGGGATGGCACTGAAGCTTTCTTT,CAISESVPQGDGTEAFF
-,TRBD1,TRBV7-9,TRBJ1-2,TGTGCCAGCAGCCCCATCGGACAGGGGGTTCGAGGCTACACCTTC,CASSPIGQGVRGYTF
-,TRBD2,TRBV18,TRBJ2-1,TGTGCCAGCTCACCACCGACTTCACTAGCGGGAGGGGACTCCTACAATGAGCAGTTCTTC,CASSPPTSLAGGDSYNEQFF
once,TRBD1,TRBV7-9,TRBJ1-2,TGTGCCAGCAGCCTAGAAGGCCAGGGGGGCTATGGCTACACCTTC,CASSLEGQGGYGYTF
-,TRBD2,TRBV29-1,TRBJ2-1,TGCAGCGTGGAGACGGGACTAGGTGGTGATGAGCAGTTCTTC,CSVETGLGGDEQFF
once,-,TRBV5-4,TRBJ1-2,TGTGCCAGCAGCTTGGTCTTGGGGGGGCGTGGCTACACCTTC,CASSLVLGGRGYTF
once,-,TRBV11-2,TRBJ2-1,TGTGCCAGCAGCCCACTCCGGCGGGGAGGAGGGCACAATGAGCAGTTCTTC,CASSPLRRGGGHNEQFF
-,TRBD1,TRBV5-4,TRBJ1-1,TGTGCCAGCAGCTCCTATTCCGGGACAGGGCCTGAAGCTTTCTTT,CASSSYSGTGPEAFF
once,TRBD2,TRBV13,TRBJ2-3,TGTGCCAGCAGCTTCCGACTAGCGGGAGGGCCAGCCACTACAGATACGCAGTATTTT,CASSFRLAGGPATTDTQYF
-,TRBD1,TRBV4-3,TRBJ1-1,TGCGCCAGCAGCCAAGTAGAGGGGGCGAACACTGAAGCTTTCTTT,CASSQVEGANTEAFF
-,-,TRBV13,TRBJ2-5,TGTGCCAGCAGCTTAGGAGCGGTCCAAGAGACCCAGTACTTC,CASSLGAVQETQYF
-,-,TRBV14,TRBJ1-2,TGTGCCAGCAGCCCCCGGGACAAGCCTAACTATGGCTACACCTTC,CASSPRDKPNYGYTF
-,-,TRBV13,TRBJ2-1,TGTGCCAGCAGCTACCGGGGGAGCTCCTACAATGAGCAGTTCTTC,CASSYRGSSYNEQFF
-,TRBD1,TRBV18,TRBJ1-1,TGTGCCAGCTCACCTAGACAGGGGCCCCACCTTTCTGGCACTGAAGCTTTCTTT,CASSPRQGPHLSGTEAFF
-,-,TRBV28,TRBJ2-3,TGTGCCAGCAGATCGGGACTCCCCACAGATACGCAGTATTTT,CASRSGLPTDTQYF
-,-,TRBV4-1,TRBJ1-1,TGCGCCAGCAGCCAAGAGGCAGGGTTGAACACTGAAGCTTTCTTT,CASSQEAGLNTEAFF
-,TRBD2,TRBV6-5,TRBJ2-7,TGTGCCAGCAGCACTAGCGGGATCCCCTACGAGCAGTACTTC,CASSTSGIPYEQYF
-,-,TRBV7-8,TRBJ2-3,TGTGCCAGCAGCTTAGCGGGGGGGCGAAGCACAGATACGCAGTATTTT,CASSLAGGRSTDTQYF
-,-,TRBV10-2,TRBJ2-5,TGCGCCAGCAGAGCGACAGTTGCAGAGACCCAGTACTTC,CASRATVAETQYF